These T cell receptor beta chains were read from a single sample in a study of T cells in Graves' hyperthyroidism and ophthalmopathy. TCRdb re-called the multiplex PCR reads through MiXCR, storing one row per CDR3 protein. This table holds hundreds of thousands of distinct CDR3 sequences, under 20% found once. The sample was blood. The receptors originated from a woman between 18 and 30 years old with Graves' ophthalmopathy. Each CDR3 is given with its conserved first and last residue. D genes are given only for firm matches. Clone size is given for some rows only: seen once, a few or many times, or a class if the clone is expanded.

clone size,J gene,V gene,D gene,CDR3 DNA,CDR3 protein
few,TRBJ2-2,TRBV11-3,-,TGTGCCAGCAGCATCGCCGGGACTGCCGGGGAGCTGTTTTTT,CASSIAGTAGELFF
-,TRBJ1-1,TRBV5-4,-,TGTGCCAGCAGCTTGGTTGTGGTGGGGTCTGGGAACACTGAAGCTTTCTTT,CASSLVVVGSGNTEAFF
many,TRBJ2-1,TRBV29-1,TRBD2,TGCAGCGTTGAAAAGTCAGAGCGGGAGACCGATGAGCAGTTCTTC,CSVEKSERETDEQFF
many,TRBJ2-1,TRBV11-1,TRBD2,TGTGCCAGCAGCCACCACTTAGCGGGCTATTCCTACAATGAGCAGTTCTTC,CASSHHLAGYSYNEQFF
few,TRBJ2-7,TRBV24-1,-,TGTGCCACCAGTCCCTCTACAGGAACCAACTACGAGCAGTACTTC,CATSPSTGTNYEQYF
many,TRBJ2-2,TRBV7-3,-,TGTGCCAGCAGCTTAAGCGGAGGGGCTACCGGGGAGCTGTTTTTT,CASSLSGGATGELFF
many,TRBJ2-7,TRBV12-3/TRBV12-4,-,TGTGCCAGCAGCCTAACCTCGGGATGGGAGTCCGAGCAGTACTTC,CASSLTSGWESEQYF
many,TRBJ2-7,TRBV6-1,-,TGTGCCAGCAGGGCTCGGACGGTCCCCTACGAGCAGTACTTC,CASRARTVPYEQYF
few,TRBJ2-5,TRBV28,TRBD1,TGTGCCAGCAGTGGACAGGGGGCAAAGACCCAGTACTTC,CASSGQGAKTQYF
many,TRBJ1-6,TRBV20-1,-,TGCAGTGCTAGGGACAGTGAGGGTTCCTATAATTCACCCCTCCACTTT,CSARDSEGSYNSPLHF
many,TRBJ1-5,TRBV28,TRBD1,TGTGCCAGCAGTTTGGGGACAGGGCACTATCAGCCCCAGCATTTT,CASSLGTGHYQPQHF
few,TRBJ1-3,TRBV11-1,-,TGTGCCAGCAGGGGCAGTGCACCTTCTGGAAACACCATATATTTT,CASRGSAPSGNTIYF
many,TRBJ1-5,TRBV27,-,TGTGCCAGCAGTTGGGCAGACAATCAGCCCCAGCATTTT,CASSWADNQPQHF
many,TRBJ1-5,TRBV6-1,-,TGTGCCAGCAGTGAAGCCCGGGGTCAGCCCCAGCATTTT,CASSEARGQPQHF
many,TRBJ2-7,TRBV20-1,TRBD1,TGCAGTGCGCGGACAGGAGGCTACGAGCAGTACTTC,CSARTGGYEQYF
many,TRBJ1-2,TRBV20-1,-,TGCAGTGCCGGGCGGGGGCCTGGGAGAGGCTACACCTTC,CSAGRGPGRGYTF
many,TRBJ2-1,TRBV11-2,TRBD2,TGTGCCAGCAGCTTACCCGGGAGGGCGTACAATGAGCAGTTCTTC,CASSLPGRAYNEQFF
few,TRBJ2-7,TRBV5-1,-,TGCGCCAGCAGCTCTGCAGGGACGAACTCCTACGAGCAGTACTTC,CASSSAGTNSYEQYF
many,TRBJ1-2,TRBV30,-,TGTGCCTGGAGCCCCCCCTCTCCCGGGACAACCAACTATGGCTACACCTTC,CAWSPPSPGTTNYGYTF
many,TRBJ1-1,TRBV11-2,TRBD1,TGTGCCAGCAGCGCCTACAGGGGAATGAACACTGAAGCTTTCTTT,CASSAYRGMNTEAFF
few,TRBJ1-1,TRBV6-2/TRBV6-3,-,TGTGCCAGCAGTTCATCCGGGACCGCTTTCTTT,CASSSSGTAFF
many,TRBJ2-1,TRBV3-1,TRBD2,TGTGCCAGCAGCCAGTCTGGGACTAGCGATGAGCAGTTCTTC,CASSQSGTSDEQFF